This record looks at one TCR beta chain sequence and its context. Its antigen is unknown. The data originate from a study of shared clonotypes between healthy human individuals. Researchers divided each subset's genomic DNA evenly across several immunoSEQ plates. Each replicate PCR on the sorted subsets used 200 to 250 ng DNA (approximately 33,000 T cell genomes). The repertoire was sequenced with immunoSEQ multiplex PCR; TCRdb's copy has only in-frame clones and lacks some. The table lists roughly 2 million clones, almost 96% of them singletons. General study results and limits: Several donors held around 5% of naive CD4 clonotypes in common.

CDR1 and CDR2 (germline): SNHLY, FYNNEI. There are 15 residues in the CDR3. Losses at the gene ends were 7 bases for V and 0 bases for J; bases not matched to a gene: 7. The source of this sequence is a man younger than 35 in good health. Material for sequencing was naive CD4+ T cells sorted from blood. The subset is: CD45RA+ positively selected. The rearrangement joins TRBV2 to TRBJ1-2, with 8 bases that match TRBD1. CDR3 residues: CASNGQGDPNYGYTF. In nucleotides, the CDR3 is TGTGCCAGCAATGGACAGGGAGATCCTAACTATGGCTACACCTTC.